Shown below are 15 T cell receptor beta chains from a single sample sequenced in a study of cytomegalovirus exposure and HLA in healthy donors. Primers: 60 Vbeta forward and 13 Jbeta reverse. The method was immunoSEQ multiplex PCR; TCRdb's version includes in-frame clones alone and lacks a portion of them. The table lists 200,000 to 250,000 clones, around 85% of them singletons, with 1.7% in the top ten. The specimen sequenced was PBMCs. These receptor sequences come from a man aged 50-60 years in good health and CMV-seronegative.

This sequence joins TRBV6-1 and TRBJ2-5, with 14 positions matching TRBD2. The CDR3 covers 15 residues. Trimming took 8 bases from V and 4 from J; bases not matched to a gene: 6. The germline V gene has CDR1 MNHNS and CDR2 SASEGT. This CDR3 reads CASSRGTSGGETQYF. Written as DNA, the CDR3 is TGTGCCAGCTCAAGAGGGACTAGCGGGGGAGAGACCCAGTACTTC.

This clone was counted a few times. The chain combines TRBV11-2 with TRBJ2-7, with D perhaps matching TRBD2 (6 bases). In germline, CDR1 is SGHAT, CDR2 FQNNGV. V lost 1 base, J lost 0 bases, and 10 bases lay in between. The CDR3 length is 15 residues. The CDR3 DNA reads TGTGCCAGCAGCTTAGGCGGGGTTACCTCCTACGAGCAGTACTTC. Its protein product is CASSLGGVTSYEQYF. Supplemented by reference TRBV11-2 and TRBJ2-7, the full variable domain reads EAGVAQSPRYKIIEKRQSVAFWCNPISGHATLYWYQQILGQGPKLLIQFQNNGVVDDSQLPKDRFSAERLKGVDSTLKIQPAKLEDSAVYLCASSLGGVTSYEQYFGPGTRLTVT.

V usage is TRBV30 and J usage is TRBJ1-4; TRBD1 aligns across 9 bases. Looked up from germline, CDR1 is GTSNPN and CDR2 is SVGIG (reference sequence). The CDR3 extends over 14 amino acids. V shed 2 bases, J shed 6 bases, and the junction held 4 bases outside the gene matches. CDR3 in amino acids: CAWSPRTGDEKLFF. Written as DNA, the CDR3 is TGTGCCTGGAGTCCACGGACAGGGGATGAAAAACTGTTTTTT.

The chain has TRBV7-9 and TRBJ2-1, with 11 bases matching TRBD2. This CDR3 is built from 15 residues. Germline V gives CDR1 SEHNR, CDR2 FQNEAQ (reference sequence). The J segment lost 6 bases and the V segment lost 2 bases, leaving 3 bases of the junction unmatched. CDR3 nucleotide sequence: TGTGCCAGCAGCTTATCAGGGACTAGCGGCAATGAGCAGTTCTTC. This codes for CASSLSGTSGNEQFF.

The J gene is TRBJ2-1, the V gene TRBV5-1; a possible D gene is TRBD2 (6 bases). Germline values: CDR1 SGHRS, CDR2 YFSETQ. Trimming stripped 4 bases from V and 8 bases from J, with 25 bases between. The CDR3 consists of 17 residues. CDR3 DNA: TGCGCCAGCAGCCCCTACGTTGGCTCAACGCGGGGCGATGAGCAGTTCTTC. Its translation is CASSPYVGSTRGDEQFF.

V and J are TRBV6-5 and TRBJ2-7, with D tentatively TRBD2 (6 bases). Trimming pared 7 bases from V and 0 bases from J, leaving 13 bases between. Germline V gives CDR1 MNHEY, CDR2 SVGAGI. The CDR3 length is 14 residues. CDR3 region: CASKGTPNSYEQYF. Written as DNA, the CDR3 is TGTGCCAGCAAGGGGACTCCCAACTCCTACGAGCAGTACTTC.

This clone has more than one count but fewer than ten. The V and J genes are TRBV28 and TRBJ2-3; 11 bases align to TRBD2. The CDR3 has 16 residues. Germline trimming cut 8 bases from V and 2 bases from J; bases unmatched to any gene: 9. Germline-derived CDR1 and CDR2 are MDHEN and SYDVKM. The CDR3 is CASGRTSGFLTDTQYF. The DNA of the CDR3 is TGTGCCAGCGGCAGGACTAGCGGGTTCCTCACAGATACGCAGTATTTT.

The rearrangement links TRBV27 to TRBJ2-1, with D possibly being TRBD2 (5 bases). The CDR3 is 14 amino acids. Germline CDR1 MNHEY, CDR2 SMNVEV (reference sequence). Trimming took off 0 bases at V and 6 bases at J, with 9 bases between the two ends. CDR3 loop: CASSLSAGGNEQFF. The CDR3 coding sequence is TGTGCCAGCAGTTTATCGGCGGGCGGCAATGAGCAGTTCTTC.

V gene TRBV28 combines with J gene TRBJ1-2, with D hard to call. The CDR3 runs 15 residues. V was trimmed by 6 bases and J by 1 base, leaving 15 bases between them. CDR1 and CDR2 (germline): MDHEN, SYDVKM. The CDR3 nucleotides are TGTGCCAGCAGCATAACCGGGAAAAATAACTATGGCTACACCTTC. Its translation: CASSITGKNNYGYTF.

This clone was seen more than once but under ten times. The gene calls are TRBV29-1 and TRBJ2-7, with 7 nucleotides matching TRBD2. Germline V gene data show CDR1 as SQVTM and CDR2 as ANQGSEA. The CDR3 runs to 13 residues. The V and J ends lost 0 bases and 3 bases, in that order; junction bases with no gene match: 2. The DNA for the CDR3 is TGCAGCGTTGAAGATGAGCGGGGCTACGAGCAGTACTTC. It encodes CSVEDERGYEQYF.

The V gene is TRBV7-9, the J gene TRBJ2-3, with D possibly being TRBD2 (5 bases). This CDR3 is 16 amino acids long. Germline values: CDR1 SEHNR, CDR2 FQNEAQ (reference sequence). The V end lost 5 bases, the J end lost 6 bases, and 21 bases lay between the germline ends. This CDR3 reads CASSRRPTGEWDTQYF. CDR3 nucleotide sequence: TGTGCCAGCAGCCGTAGACCGACCGGGGAATGGGATACGCAGTATTTT.

The table lists this clone with many counts. The gene calls are TRBV5-1 and TRBJ2-2, with D tentatively TRBD1 (5 bases). Germline assignment: CDR1 SGHRS and CDR2 YFSETQ. The V gene lost 4 bases and the J gene lost 4 bases, with 11 bases spanning the gap. The CDR3 loop spans 14 amino acids. The CDR3 DNA reads as TGCGCCAGCAGCAGAACAGGAGTCACCGGGGAGCTGTTTTTT. It codes for CASSRTGVTGELFF.

The chain uses TRBV5-4 and TRBJ2-5; no clear D gene. Between the trimmed V and J ends, which lost 0 bases and 2 bases, there was a span of 8 bases. This CDR3 comprises 14 residues. Germline V gene sequence: CDR1 SGHNT, CDR2 YYREEE (reference sequence). CDR3 protein: CASSLVGSQETQYF. In DNA, the CDR3 is TGTGCCAGCAGCTTGGTCGGGTCTCAAGAGACCCAGTACTTC.

V is TRBV7-3 and J is TRBJ2-3; 11 nucleotides agree with TRBD2. In germline, CDR1 is SGHTA, CDR2 FQGTGA. The CDR3 consists of 17 residues. After removal of 5 bases from V and 1 base from J, the junction contained 8 bases not matched to a gene. The chain's CDR3 is CASSLATTSGGTDTQYF. CDR3 DNA: TGTGCCAGCAGCCTCGCTACGACTAGCGGGGGCACAGATACGCAGTATTTT.

V is TRBV28 and J is TRBJ2-7; D uncertain. This CDR3 region has 16 residues. CDR1 MDHEN and CDR2 SYDVKM come from the germline V gene. V gave up 4 bases and J gave up 2 bases, with 18 bases separating them. The CDR3 nucleotides read TGTGCCAGCAGTTCCCTGGAGAGCCTAGGAACCTACGAGCAGTACTTC. This sequence encodes CASSSLESLGTYEQYF.